Listed here is a single T cell receptor beta chain. The antigen remains unidentified. The entry originates in a study of OX40 agonist ivuxolimab in advanced cancers. For the study at large: Patients enrolled in dose escalation were diagnosed with hepatocellular carcinoma, melanoma, renal cell or head and neck cancer. General study points: At doses 0.1 to 3.0 mg/kg, CD4+ and CD8+ clones expanded. No antigen was identified for the clonally expanded peripheral T cells.

The V and J ends lost 7 bases and 4 bases respectively, with 12 bases between them. The CDR3 is made up of 13 amino acids. Germline V gene data show CDR1 as MDHEN and CDR2 as SYDVKM. The table came from immunoSEQ multiplex PCR; TCRdb's copy has only in-frame clones and leaves some out. The sample shows tens of thousands of clones, 88% of them seen only once. The J gene is TRBJ2-3, the V gene TRBV28, with TRBD2 as a possible D gene (5 bases). Sequences were derived from CD4+ or CD8+ T cells sorted from blood, sampled in a trial of the OX40 agonist ivuxolimab. The receptor's source is an adult with an advanced solid tumor such as melanoma, head and neck, liver or kidney cancer. The CDR3 nucleotides read TGTGCCAGCACAACTAGTCTCGCAGATACGCAGTATTTT. Encoded protein: CASTTSLADTQYF. The full variable domain, with the rest looked up from reference TRBV28 and TRBJ2-3, is DVKVTQSSRYLVKRTGEKVFLECVQDMDHENMFWYRQDPGLGLRLIYFSYDVKMKEKGDIPEGYSVSREKKERFSLILESASTNQTSMYLCASTTSLADTQYFGPGTRLTVL.